Included here is one T cell receptor beta chain sequence, with context. This clone's antigen is unknown. No much larger clonotype is one base removed from it; base qualities were not supplied. The time point label, read with the paper, signifies: cycle 2 day 1 (C2D1) of nivolumab. Relapse after autologous stem cell transplantation had occurred in all trial patients, and cohorts A, B and C were distinguished by prior brentuximab vedotin exposure. A total of 50 to 70 patients with relapsed/refractory classical Hodgkin lymphoma made up the trial cohort, and each patient's best overall response was complete response, partial response or progressive disease. In the multi-cohort phase II CheckMate 205 trial, trial patients received single-agent nivolumab. An independent review committee assessed best overall response by applying the 2007 International Working Group response criteria. Trial PBMCs were obtained immediately prior to nivolumab initiation (C1D1) and on therapy at cycle 2 day 1 and cycle 4 day 1. Peripheral blood was collected in 8 mL Vacutainer Cell Preparation Tubes, from which PBMCs were isolated by centrifugation and then cryopreserved.

The data stem from a study of PD-1 blockade in classical Hodgkin lymphoma (dated by TCRdb to 2020 to 2021). Broadly, across the study: Nivolumab dosing was 3 mg/kg intravenously every 2 weeks, continuing until either disease progression or unacceptable toxicity. The study used CyTOF and TCR beta sequencing to define a peripheral blood immune signature of response to PD-1 blockade in classical Hodgkin lymphoma.

The study at large found these results: Baseline TCR diversity was reported to be lower in newly diagnosed patients than in healthy donors, and even lower in relapsed/refractory patients. The study covered only a single clinical trial cohort, and the causes of the repertoire differences, possibly disease activity or prior therapy, were still not defined. Lower diversity was seen in patients whose nivolumab began less than 1 year after ASCT, and these patients were left out of later analyses so that immune reconstitution would not confound the results. CD4+ but not CD8+ TCR diversity rose significantly by C4D1 (p=0.0027 vs p=0.16), most apparent in complete responders (p=0.02). Baseline diversity similar to that of newly diagnosed patients was observed in trial patients achieving complete response, whereas significantly lower diversity was observed in partial responders and progressors.

The Qiagen DNeasy kit was used to extract genomic DNA from unsorted PBMCs and from the negatively selected CD4+ and CD8+ fractions. Amplification of TCR beta CDR3 regions was done by immunoSEQ multiplex PCR with primers that anneal to V and J segments. Amplification bias was minimized using a synthetic immune receptor repertoire, and residual bias was removed computationally after sequencing. In the original analysis: Custom Python scripts were used to quantify repertoire diversity as the Shannon entropy index. Unsorted, CD4+ and CD8+ repertoires were analyzed separately, except in combined analyses where CD4+ and CD8+ sequences were merged in silico. Clonal expansion was defined as a frequency increase of at least 2-fold after treatment compared with C1D1, and clones undetected at baseline were assigned a pseudocount of 0.5. Clones with 0 or 1 copy at C1D1 were classified as singleton clones, and clones with 2 or more copies were classified as non-singleton clones. Clones expanded in unsorted samples were labelled as CD4+, CD8+ or unknown by matching protein sequences in sorted samples from the same patient. Wilcoxon tests were applied to paired samples to test diversity changes from C1D1 to C4D1. TCRdb stores this immuneACCESS table with in-frame sequences only. Part of the clones is absent; in the studies checked, under half of the shortfall reflects unresolved V genes, and no reason is known for the rest. For V, J and clone size, that table is used; D and trimming come from the DNA. For this sample there are about 110,000 clones; 89% appear just once. Nearly 20% of the sample lies in the top ten.

This material consisted of peripheral blood mononuclear cells (PBMCs), taken before the second cycle of nivolumab. The sequence was obtained from a human donor with classical Hodgkin lymphoma.

The DNA reads as follows: TGTGCCAGCAGTTACGCCCCAGGCACTGAAGCTTTCTTT. Its coded protein is CASSYAPGTEAFF. This chain is built from TRBV6-5 and TRBJ1-1; too little of a D gene remains to name it. V is shortened by 2 bases, J by 4 bases, and the region joining them spans 8 bases. CDR1 and CDR2, looked up from the germline V gene, are MNHEY and SVGAGI. Counted from cysteine to phenylalanine, this CDR3 has 13 amino acids. The retained sequence is limited to the CDR3, 39 bases, with the frame set at the first base.